This TCR beta chain was found in a study of post-analysis software for immune sequencing data (dated by TCRdb to 2013 to 2016). Context from the whole study: The recorded disease courses included relapsing-remitting, secondary progressive and progressive-relapsing multiple sclerosis, and some patients had no subtype annotation. The patient repertoires were compared against around 11 previously published healthy control repertoires obtained from donors aged about 6 to 28 years. A subset of samples was prepared in parallel using single-end sample barcoding, then pooled and co-amplified after Illumina adapter ligation. What the work shows at the level of the full study, not this receptor alone: When samples were clustered directly using the F measure, samples prepared in the same batch co-clustered strongly, which prompted a batch-effect correction. Roughly 5 TRBV segments, including TRBV5-6, TRBV5-1 and TRBV20-1, were significantly more frequent in patients than controls. Compared with controls, multiple sclerosis patients had significantly lower normalized Chao1 diversity, a finding suggesting substantial peripheral T-cell clonal expansion. The multiple sclerosis patient group was slightly younger than the control group.

Based on the germline V gene, the CDR1 and CDR2 sequences are SQVTM and ANQGSEA. Counted from cysteine to phenylalanine, this CDR3 has 14 amino acids. Only the CDR3 DNA is retained, 42 bases long and in frame from the first base. Library method: PCR. The sequencing machine was an Illumina HiSeq 2500. To reduce PCR and sequencing biases, unique molecular identifiers were built into the TCR beta cDNA libraries. Per 1 to 10 million input T cells, approximately 500,000 cDNA molecules were obtained, such that each molecule approximated one T cell. The same protocol used for the earlier healthy control dataset was applied to prepare and sequence the patient libraries. Samples belonging to the same batch were prepared together, multiplexed and sequenced on a shared HiSeq lane. Turning to the authors' computational methods: MIGEC handled the raw barcoded reads, throwing out single-read molecular identifier groups before consensus assembly and CDR3 extraction. Clonotype tables were post-analysed with VDJtools, and diversity was normalized by down-sampling all datasets to the smallest sample size. To correct batch-related cross-sample contamination, repertoire overlap clustering matched CDR3 amino acid sequences but not nucleotide sequences. TCRdb trimmed public reads at Q25 via fastp, called clones via MiXCR and kept in-frame beta chains. Each entry merges the rows of one CDR3 protein and shows their most common DNA and genes. TCRdb's processing, not the authors', yielded these V and J calls. The sample table lists under 900,000 distinct CDR3 sequences, 53% of them with a count of one. 4.6% of the sample lies in the top ten.

Remarks on this clonotype: Its target antigen remains unknown. No much larger clonotype is one base removed from it; base qualities were not supplied.

TCR beta repertoires were profiled from peripheral blood of roughly twelve young patients with multiple sclerosis to demonstrate the VDJtools post-analysis software. The multiple sclerosis patients were children and adolescents ranging in age from about 6 to 16 years. The clonotype originates from a girl aged 5-17 years with multiple sclerosis. The specimen sequenced was blood. Recombination connected TRBV29-1 to TRBJ2-1; 11 middle bases align to TRBD2. The CDR3 in this case is CGLIAGGLLNEQFF. The nucleotides read TGCGGGCTTATAGCGGGGGGGCTTTTGAATGAGCAGTTCTTC.